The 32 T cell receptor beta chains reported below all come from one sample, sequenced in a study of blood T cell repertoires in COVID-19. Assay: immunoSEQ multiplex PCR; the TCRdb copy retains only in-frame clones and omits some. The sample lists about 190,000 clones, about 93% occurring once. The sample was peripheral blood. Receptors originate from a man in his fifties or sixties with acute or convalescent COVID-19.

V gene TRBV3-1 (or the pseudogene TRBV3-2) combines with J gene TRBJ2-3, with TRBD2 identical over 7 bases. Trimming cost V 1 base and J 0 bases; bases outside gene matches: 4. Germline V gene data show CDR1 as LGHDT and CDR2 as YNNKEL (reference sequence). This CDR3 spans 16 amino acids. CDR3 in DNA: TGTGCCAGCAGCCAAGGCGGCGGGGGTAGCACAGATACGCAGTATTTT. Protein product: CASSQGGGGSTDTQYF.

The CDR3 protein is CASSHIDSMNTEAFF. CDR3 bases: TGTGCCAGCAGCCATATTGACAGCATGAACACTGAAGCTTTCTTT. The chain links TRBV5-5 to TRBJ1-1; perhaps TRBD1 as D (5 bases). V was cut by 4 bases and J by 0 bases, with 13 bases left in between. The CDR3 has 15 amino acids. Germline-derived CDR1 and CDR2 are SGHKS and YYEKEE (reference sequence).

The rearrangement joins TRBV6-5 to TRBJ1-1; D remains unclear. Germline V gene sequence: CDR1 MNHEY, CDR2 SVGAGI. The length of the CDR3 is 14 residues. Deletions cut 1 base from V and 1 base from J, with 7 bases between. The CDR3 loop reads CASSYFDTNTEAFF. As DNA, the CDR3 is TGTGCCAGCAGTTACTTCGACACGAACACTGAAGCTTTCTTT.

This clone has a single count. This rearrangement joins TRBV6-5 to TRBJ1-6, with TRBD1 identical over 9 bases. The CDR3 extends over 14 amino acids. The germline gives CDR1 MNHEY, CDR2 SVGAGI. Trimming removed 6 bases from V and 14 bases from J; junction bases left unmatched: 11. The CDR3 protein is CASRRTGEKLSLHF. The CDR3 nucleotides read TGTGCCAGCAGGAGGACAGGGGAGAAGTTATCCCTCCACTTT.

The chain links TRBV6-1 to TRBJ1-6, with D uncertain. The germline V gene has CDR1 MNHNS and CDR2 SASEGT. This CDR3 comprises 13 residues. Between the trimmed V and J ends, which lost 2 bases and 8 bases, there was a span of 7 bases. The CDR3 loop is CASSESPDSPLHF. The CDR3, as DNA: TGTGCCAGCAGTGAATCCCCGGATTCACCCCTCCACTTT.

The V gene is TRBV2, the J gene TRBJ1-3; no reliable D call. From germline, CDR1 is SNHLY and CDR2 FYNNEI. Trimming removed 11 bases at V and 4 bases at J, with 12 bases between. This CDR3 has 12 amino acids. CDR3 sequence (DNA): TGTGCCGGGCGGGTAATCGGAAACACCATATATTTT. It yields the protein CAGRVIGNTIYF.

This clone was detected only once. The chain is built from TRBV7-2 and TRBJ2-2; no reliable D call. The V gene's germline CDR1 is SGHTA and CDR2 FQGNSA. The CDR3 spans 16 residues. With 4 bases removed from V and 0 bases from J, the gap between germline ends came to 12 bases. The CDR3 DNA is TGTGCCAGCAGCTCCCGCAGCGTTTCGAACACCGGGGAGCTGTTTTTT. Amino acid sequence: CASSSRSVSNTGELFF.

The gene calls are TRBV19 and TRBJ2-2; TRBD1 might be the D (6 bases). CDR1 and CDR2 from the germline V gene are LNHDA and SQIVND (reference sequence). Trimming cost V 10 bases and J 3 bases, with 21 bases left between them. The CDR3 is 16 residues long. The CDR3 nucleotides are TGTGCCACCACCGAACCGGGGCAGGGGTACACCGGGGAGCTGTTTTTT. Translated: CATTEPGQGYTGELFF. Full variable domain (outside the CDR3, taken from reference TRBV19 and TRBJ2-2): DGGITQSPKYLFRKEGQNVTLSCEQNLNHDAMYWYRQDPGQGLRLIYYSQIVNDFQKGDIAEGYSVSREKKESFPLTVTSAQKNPTAFYLCATTEPGQGYTGELFFGEGSRLTVL.

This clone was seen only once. CDR3 residues: CASSFQTGGIHEQYF. The CDR3 DNA reads TGTGCCAGCAGCTTCCAGACAGGGGGCATACACGAGCAGTACTTC. V is TRBV7-2 and J is TRBJ2-7, with 10 bases lining up with TRBD1. V gave up 3 bases and J gave up 5 bases; unmatched junction bases: 7. The germline gives CDR1 SGHTA, CDR2 FQGNSA. The CDR3 is 15 amino acids.

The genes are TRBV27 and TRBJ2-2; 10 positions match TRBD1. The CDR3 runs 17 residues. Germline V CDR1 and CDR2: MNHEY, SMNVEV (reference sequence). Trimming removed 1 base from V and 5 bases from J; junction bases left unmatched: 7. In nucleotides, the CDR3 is TGTGCCAGCAGTTTATGGGGGGGGACAGGGGTAACCGGGGAGCTGTTTTTT. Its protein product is CASSLWGGTGVTGELFF.

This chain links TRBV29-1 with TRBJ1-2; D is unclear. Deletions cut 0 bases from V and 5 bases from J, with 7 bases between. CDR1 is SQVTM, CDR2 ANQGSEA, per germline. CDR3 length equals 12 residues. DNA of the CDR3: TGCAGCGTTGAAGATCGGGATTATGGCTACACCTTC. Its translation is CSVEDRDYGYTF.

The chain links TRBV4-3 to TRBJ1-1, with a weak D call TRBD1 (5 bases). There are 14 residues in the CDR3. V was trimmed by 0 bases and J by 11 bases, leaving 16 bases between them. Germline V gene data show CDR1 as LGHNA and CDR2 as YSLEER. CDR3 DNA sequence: TGCGCCAGCAGCCAAGACCACGGGCGGGGCACTGCTTTCTTT. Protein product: CASSQDHGRGTAFF.

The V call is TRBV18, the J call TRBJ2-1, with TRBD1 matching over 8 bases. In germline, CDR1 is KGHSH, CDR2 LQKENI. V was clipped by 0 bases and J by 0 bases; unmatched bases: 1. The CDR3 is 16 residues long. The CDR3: CASSPPTGVSYNEQFF. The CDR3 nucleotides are TGTGCCAGCTCACCACCGACAGGGGTCTCCTACAATGAGCAGTTCTTC.

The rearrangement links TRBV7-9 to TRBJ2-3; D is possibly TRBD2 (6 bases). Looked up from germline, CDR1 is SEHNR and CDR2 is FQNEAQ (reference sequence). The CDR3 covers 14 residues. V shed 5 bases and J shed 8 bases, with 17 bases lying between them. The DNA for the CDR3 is TGTGCCAGCAGCCCCGGAGGGACGAGGGGTACGCAGTATTTT. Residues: CASSPGGTRGTQYF.

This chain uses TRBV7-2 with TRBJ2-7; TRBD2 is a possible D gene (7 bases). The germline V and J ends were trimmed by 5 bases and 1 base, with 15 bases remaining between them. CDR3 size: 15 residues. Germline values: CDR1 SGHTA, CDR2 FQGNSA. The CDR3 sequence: CASSLRGAYSYEQYV. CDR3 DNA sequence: TGTGCCAGCAGCCTACGGGGGGCGTATTCCTACGAGCAGTACGTC.

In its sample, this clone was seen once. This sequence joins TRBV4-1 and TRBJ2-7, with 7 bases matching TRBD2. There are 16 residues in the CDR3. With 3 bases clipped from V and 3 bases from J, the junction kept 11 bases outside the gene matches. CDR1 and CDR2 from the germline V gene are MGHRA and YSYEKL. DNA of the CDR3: TGCGCCAGCAGCCATCCCCCGGGGAGCGGGAACTACGAGCAGTACTTC. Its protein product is CASSHPPGSGNYEQYF.

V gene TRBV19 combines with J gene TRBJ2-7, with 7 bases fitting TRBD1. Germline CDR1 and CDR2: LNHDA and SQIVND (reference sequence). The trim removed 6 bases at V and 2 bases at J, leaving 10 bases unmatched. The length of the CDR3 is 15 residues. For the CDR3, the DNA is TGTGCCAGTAGGGACTCCGGGACAGCTGCCTACGAGCAGTACTTC. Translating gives CASRDSGTAAYEQYF. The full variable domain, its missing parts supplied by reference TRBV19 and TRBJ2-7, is DGGITQSPKYLFRKEGQNVTLSCEQNLNHDAMYWYRQDPGQGLRLIYYSQIVNDFQKGDIAEGYSVSREKKESFPLTVTSAQKNPTAFYLCASRDSGTAAYEQYFGPGTRLTVT.

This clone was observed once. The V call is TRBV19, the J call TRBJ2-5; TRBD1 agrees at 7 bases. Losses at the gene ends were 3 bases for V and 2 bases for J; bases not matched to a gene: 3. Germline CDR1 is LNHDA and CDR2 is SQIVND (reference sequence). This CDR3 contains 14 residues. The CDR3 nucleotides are TGTGCCAGTAGTATTGGGACAGTTCAAGAGACCCAGTACTTC. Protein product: CASSIGTVQETQYF.

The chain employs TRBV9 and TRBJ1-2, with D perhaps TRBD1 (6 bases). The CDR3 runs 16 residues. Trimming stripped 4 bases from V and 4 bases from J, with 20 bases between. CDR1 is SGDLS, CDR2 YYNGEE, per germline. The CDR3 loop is CASSSRNKGEAYGYTF. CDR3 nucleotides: TGTGCCAGCAGCTCCCGAAATAAGGGGGAAGCCTATGGCTACACCTTC.

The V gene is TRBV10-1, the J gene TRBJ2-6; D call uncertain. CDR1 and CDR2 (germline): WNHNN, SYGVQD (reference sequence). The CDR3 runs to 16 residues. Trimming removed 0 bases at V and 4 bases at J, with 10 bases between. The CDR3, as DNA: TGCGCCAGCAGTGAGTCATCTACGTTCGGGGCCAACGTCCTGACTTTC. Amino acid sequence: CASSESSTFGANVLTF.

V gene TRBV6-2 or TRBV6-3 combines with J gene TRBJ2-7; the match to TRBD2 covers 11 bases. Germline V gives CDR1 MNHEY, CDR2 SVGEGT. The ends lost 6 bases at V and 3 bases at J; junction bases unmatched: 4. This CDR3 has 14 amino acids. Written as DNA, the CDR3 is TGTGCCAGCAGCACGGGACTAGCGGTCTACGAGCAGTACTTC. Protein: CASSTGLAVYEQYF.

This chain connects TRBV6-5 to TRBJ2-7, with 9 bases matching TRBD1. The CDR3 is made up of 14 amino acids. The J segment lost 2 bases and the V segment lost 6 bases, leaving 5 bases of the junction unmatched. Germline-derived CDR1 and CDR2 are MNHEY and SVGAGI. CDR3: CASSPRDRAYEQYF. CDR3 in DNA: TGTGCCAGCAGCCCCCGGGACAGGGCCTACGAGCAGTACTTC.

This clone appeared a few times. In nucleotides, the CDR3 is TGTGCCAGTAGTCGACTAGCCTACTCCTACAATGAGCAGTTCTTC. Translation: CASSRLAYSYNEQFF. V gene TRBV19 combines with J gene TRBJ2-1; 7 positions agree with TRBD2. V lost 5 bases, J lost 0 bases, and 4 bases stayed unmatched. This CDR3 comprises 15 residues. Per the germline V gene, CDR1 is LNHDA and CDR2 is SQIVND (reference sequence).

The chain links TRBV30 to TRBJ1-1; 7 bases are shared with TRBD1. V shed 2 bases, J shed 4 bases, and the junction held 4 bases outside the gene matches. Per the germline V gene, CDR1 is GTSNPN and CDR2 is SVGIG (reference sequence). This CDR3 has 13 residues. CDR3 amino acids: CAWSSTGSTEAFF. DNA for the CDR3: TGTGCCTGGAGTTCGACAGGGTCCACTGAAGCTTTCTTT.

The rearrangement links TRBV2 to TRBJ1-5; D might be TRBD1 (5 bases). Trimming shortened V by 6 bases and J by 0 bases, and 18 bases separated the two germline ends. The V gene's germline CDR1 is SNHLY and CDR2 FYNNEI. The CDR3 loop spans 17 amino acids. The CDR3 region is CASSGGLRIYSNQPQHF. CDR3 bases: TGTGCCAGCAGCGGGGGTCTTAGAATATATAGCAATCAGCCCCAGCATTTT.

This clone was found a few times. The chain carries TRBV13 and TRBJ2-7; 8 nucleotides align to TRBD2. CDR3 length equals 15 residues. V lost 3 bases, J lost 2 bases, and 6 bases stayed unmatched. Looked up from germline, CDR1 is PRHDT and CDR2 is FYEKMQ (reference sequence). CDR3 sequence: CASSLGLAGTYEQYF. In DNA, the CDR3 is TGTGCCAGCAGCTTGGGGCTAGCGGGCACCTACGAGCAGTACTTC.

Here the CDR3 reads CASSLGTSGMEFF. CDR3 bases: TGCGCCAGCAGCTTGGGGACCAGCGGGATGGAGTTCTTC. V and J are TRBV5-1 and TRBJ2-1; 7 bases fit TRBD2. Looked up from germline, CDR1 is SGHRS and CDR2 is YFSETQ. J was trimmed by 14 bases and V by 0 bases; bases with no gene match: 8. The CDR3 has 13 amino acids.

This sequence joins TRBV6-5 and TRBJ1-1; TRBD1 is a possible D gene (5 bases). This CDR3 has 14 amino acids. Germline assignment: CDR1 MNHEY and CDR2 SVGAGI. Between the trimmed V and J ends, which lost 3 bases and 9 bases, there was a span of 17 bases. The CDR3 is CASSYRRGSTKAFF. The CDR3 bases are TGTGCCAGCAGTTATAGGAGGGGTAGTACTAAAGCTTTCTTT.

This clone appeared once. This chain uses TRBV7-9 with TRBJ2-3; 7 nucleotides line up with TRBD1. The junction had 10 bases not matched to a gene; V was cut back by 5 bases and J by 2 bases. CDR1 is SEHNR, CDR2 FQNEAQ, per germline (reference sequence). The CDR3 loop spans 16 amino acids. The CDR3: CASSPLWTGVTDTQYF. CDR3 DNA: TGTGCCAGCAGCCCACTCTGGACAGGAGTCACAGATACGCAGTATTTT.

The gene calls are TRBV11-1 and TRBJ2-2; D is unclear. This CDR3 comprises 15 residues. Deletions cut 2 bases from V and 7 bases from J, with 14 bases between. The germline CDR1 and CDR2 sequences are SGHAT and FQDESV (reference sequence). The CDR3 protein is CASSLSPLGGGELFF. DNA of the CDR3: TGTGCCAGCAGCTTATCACCTCTCGGCGGCGGGGAGCTGTTTTTT.

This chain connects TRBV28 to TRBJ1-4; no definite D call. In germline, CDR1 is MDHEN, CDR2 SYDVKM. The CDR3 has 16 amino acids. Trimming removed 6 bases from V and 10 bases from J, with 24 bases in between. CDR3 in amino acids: CASSPHAGFGEGKLFF. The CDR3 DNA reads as TGTGCCAGCAGCCCCCATGCAGGTTTCGGGGAGGGAAAACTGTTTTTT. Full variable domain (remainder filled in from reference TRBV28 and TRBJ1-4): DVKVTQSSRYLVKRTGEKVFLECVQDMDHENMFWYRQDPGLGLRLIYFSYDVKMKEKGDIPEGYSVSREKKERFSLILESASTNQTSMYLCASSPHAGFGEGKLFFGSGTQLSVL.

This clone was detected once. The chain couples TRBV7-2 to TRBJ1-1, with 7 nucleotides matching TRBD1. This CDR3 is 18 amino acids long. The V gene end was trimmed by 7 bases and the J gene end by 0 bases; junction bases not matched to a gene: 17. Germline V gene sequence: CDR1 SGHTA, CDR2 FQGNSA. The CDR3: CASIHSPVPGQMNTEAFF. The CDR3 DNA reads TGTGCCAGCATCCACTCACCGGTCCCGGGACAGATGAACACTGAAGCTTTCTTT.